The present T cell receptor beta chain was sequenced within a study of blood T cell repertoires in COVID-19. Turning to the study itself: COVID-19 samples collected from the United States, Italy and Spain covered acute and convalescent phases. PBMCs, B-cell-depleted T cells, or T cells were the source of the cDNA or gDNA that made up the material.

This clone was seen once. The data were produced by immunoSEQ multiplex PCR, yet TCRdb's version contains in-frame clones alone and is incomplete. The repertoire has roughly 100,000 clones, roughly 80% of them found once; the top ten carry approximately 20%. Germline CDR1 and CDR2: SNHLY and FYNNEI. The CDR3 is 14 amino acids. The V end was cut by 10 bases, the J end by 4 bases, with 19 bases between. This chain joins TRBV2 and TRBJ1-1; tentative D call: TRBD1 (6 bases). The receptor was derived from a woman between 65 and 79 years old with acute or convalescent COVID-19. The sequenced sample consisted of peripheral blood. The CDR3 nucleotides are TGTGCCAAATCCCTGGCAGGGGCTGGCACTGAAGCTTTCTTT. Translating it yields CAKSLAGAGTEAFF.